The entry that follows covers one T cell receptor beta chain sequence. Its target is not known. Use of 60 Vbeta and 13 Jbeta primers characterized the PCR. This table comes from immunoSEQ multiplex PCR, and its TCRdb copy is limited to in-frame clones, with some not included. Its listing shows 100,000 to 150,000 clones. This CDR3 is built from 15 residues. Germline V gene sequence: CDR1 SGHTA, CDR2 FQGTGA. V was clipped by 6 bases and J by 8 bases; unmatched bases: 8. The data were taken from a study of cytomegalovirus exposure and HLA in healthy donors. Study results and caveats: Per a prior analysis, the majority of TCR beta V segments were productive roughly 87% or roughly 30% of the time. An apparent linkage of common viral pathogens to several of the most significant clusters emerged in a later analysis. With later analysis, a missense DCLRE1C variant became linked to TCR beta V- and J-gene trimming. At a 0.05 false discovery rate, a later analysis found 18,000 or so TCR beta sequences to be associated with HLA alleles.

The sequence was obtained from a woman aged 35 to 49 in good health and CMV-seronegative. The sample consisted of PBMCs. The rearrangement uses TRBV7-3 and TRBJ2-1, with 12 bases matching TRBD2. CDR3 amino acids: CASRLTSGGGDEQFF. The CDR3 DNA reads as TGTGCCAGCAGACTGACTAGCGGGGGTGGGGATGAGCAGTTCTTC.